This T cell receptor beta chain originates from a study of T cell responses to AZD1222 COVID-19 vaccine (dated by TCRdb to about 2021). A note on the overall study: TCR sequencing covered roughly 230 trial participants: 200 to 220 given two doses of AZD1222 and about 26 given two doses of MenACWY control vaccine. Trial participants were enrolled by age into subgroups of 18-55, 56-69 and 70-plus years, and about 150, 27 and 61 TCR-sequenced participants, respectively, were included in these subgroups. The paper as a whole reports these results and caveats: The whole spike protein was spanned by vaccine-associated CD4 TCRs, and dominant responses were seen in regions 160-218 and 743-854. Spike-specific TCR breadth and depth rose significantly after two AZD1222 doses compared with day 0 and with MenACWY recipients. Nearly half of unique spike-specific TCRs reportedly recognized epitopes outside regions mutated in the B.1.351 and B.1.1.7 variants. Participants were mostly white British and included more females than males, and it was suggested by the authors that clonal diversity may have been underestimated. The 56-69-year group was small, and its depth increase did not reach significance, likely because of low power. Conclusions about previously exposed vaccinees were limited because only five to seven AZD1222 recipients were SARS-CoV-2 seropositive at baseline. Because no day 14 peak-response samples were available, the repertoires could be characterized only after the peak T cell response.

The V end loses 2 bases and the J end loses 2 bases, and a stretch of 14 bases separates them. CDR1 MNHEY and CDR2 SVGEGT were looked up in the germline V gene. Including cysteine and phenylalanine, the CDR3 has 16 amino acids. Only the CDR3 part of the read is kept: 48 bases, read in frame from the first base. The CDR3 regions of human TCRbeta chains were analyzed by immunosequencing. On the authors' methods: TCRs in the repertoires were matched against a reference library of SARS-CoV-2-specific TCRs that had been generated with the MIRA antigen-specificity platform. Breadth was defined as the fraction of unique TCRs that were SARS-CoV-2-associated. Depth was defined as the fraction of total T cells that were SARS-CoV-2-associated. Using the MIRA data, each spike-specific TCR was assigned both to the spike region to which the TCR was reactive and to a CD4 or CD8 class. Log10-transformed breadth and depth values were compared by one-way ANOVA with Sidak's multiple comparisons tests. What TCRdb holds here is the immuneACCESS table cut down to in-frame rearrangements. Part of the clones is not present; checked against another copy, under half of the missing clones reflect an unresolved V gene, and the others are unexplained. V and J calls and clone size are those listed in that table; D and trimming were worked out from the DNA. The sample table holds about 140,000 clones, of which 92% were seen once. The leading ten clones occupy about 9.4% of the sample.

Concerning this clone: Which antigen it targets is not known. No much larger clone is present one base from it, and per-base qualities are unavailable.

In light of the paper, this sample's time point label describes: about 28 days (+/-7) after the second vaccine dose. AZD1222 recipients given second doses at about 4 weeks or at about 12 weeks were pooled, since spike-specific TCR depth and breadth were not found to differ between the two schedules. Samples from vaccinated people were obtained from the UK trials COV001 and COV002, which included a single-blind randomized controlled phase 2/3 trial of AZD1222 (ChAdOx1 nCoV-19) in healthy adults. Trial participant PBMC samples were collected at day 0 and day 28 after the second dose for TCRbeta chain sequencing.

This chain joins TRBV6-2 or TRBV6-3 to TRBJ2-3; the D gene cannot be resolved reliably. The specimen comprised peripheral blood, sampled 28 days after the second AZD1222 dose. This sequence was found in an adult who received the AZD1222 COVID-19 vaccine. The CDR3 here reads CASSYEHWKVTDTQYF. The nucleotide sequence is TGTGCCAGCAGTTACGAGCACTGGAAGGTCACAGATACGCAGTATTTT.